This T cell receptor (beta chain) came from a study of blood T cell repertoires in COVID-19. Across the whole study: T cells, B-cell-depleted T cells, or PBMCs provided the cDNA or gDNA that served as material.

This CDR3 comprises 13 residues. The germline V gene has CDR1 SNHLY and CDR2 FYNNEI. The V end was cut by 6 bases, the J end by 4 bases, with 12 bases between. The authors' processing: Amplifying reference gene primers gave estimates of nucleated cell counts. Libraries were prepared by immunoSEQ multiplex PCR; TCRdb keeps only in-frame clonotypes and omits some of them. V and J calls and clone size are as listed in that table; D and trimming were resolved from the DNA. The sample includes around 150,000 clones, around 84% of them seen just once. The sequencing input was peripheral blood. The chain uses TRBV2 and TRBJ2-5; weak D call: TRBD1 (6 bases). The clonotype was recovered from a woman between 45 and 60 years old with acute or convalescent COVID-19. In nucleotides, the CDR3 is TGTGCCAGCAGCAAACAGGGTGCAGAGACCCAGTACTTC. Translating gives CASSKQGAETQYF.